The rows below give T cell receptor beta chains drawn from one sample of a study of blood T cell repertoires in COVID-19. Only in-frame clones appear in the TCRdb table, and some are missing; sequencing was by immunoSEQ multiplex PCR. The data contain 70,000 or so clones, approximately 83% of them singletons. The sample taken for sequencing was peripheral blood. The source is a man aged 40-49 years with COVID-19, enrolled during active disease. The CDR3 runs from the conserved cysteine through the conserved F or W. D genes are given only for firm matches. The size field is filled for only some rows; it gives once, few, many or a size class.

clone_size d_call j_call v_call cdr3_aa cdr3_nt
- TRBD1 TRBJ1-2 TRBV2 CASSLDRDSYGYTF TGTGCCAGCAGTCTGGACAGGGATTCCTATGGCTACACCTTC
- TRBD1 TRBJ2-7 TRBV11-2 CASRKSRDRGLYEQYF TGTGCCAGCAGAAAATCCCGGGACAGGGGGTTGTACGAGCAGTACTTC
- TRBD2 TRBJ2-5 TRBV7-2 CASSFSGGEETQYF TGTGCCAGCAGCTTTAGCGGGGGGGAAGAGACCCAGTACTTC
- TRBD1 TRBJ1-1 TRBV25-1 CASSAHLMTGTMNTEAFF TGTGCCAGCAGTGCCCACCTTATGACAGGGACAATGAACACTGAAGCTTTCTTT
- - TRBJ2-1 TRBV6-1 CASSEQGGPNEQFF TGTGCCAGCAGTGAGCAGGGGGGTCCCAATGAGCAGTTCTTC
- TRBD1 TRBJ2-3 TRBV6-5 CASLPGDRDTDTQYF TGTGCCAGCCTACCGGGGGACAGGGACACAGATACGCAGTATTTT
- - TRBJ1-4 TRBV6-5 CASSLTETNEKLFF TGTGCCAGCAGCCTCACAGAAACTAATGAAAAACTGTTTTTT
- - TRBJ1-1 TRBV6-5 CASGTNRVTEAFF TGTGCCAGCGGGACCAACAGGGTCACTGAAGCTTTCTTT
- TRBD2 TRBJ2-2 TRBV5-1 CASSLGLAGTGELFF TGCGCCAGCAGCTTGGGACTAGCGGGCACCGGGGAGCTGTTTTTT
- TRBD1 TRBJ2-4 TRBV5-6 CASSSQGANIQYF TGTGCCAGCAGCTCCCAGGGGGCGAACATTCAGTACTTC
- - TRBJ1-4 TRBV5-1 CASSRGGATNEKLFF TGCGCCAGCTCGCGGGGGGGCGCGACTAATGAAAAACTGTTTTTT
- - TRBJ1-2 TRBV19 CASTRDFSYGYTF TGTGCCAGTACTCGGGACTTTAGCTATGGCTACACCTTC
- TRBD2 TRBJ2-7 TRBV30 CAWRTTSANEQYF TGTGCCTGGAGGACCACTAGCGCCAACGAGCAGTACTTC
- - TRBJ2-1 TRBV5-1 CASSLSGTDNEQFF TGCGCCAGCAGCTTATCAGGCACCGACAATGAGCAGTTCTTC
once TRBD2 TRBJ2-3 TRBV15 CATSSVGGATDTQYF TGTGCCACCAGCAGTGTCGGGGGGGCTACAGATACGCAGTATTTT
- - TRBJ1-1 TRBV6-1 CASSDLAGATEAFF TGTGCCAGCAGTGATTTAGCAGGGGCCACTGAAGCTTTCTTT
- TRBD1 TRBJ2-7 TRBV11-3 CASSPKYRGRGLYEQYF TGTGCCAGCAGCCCGAAGTACCGGGGCAGGGGGCTCTACGAGCAGTACTTC
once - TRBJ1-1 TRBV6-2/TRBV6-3 CASSLGGRAEAFF TGTGCCAGCAGTTTGGGGGGGCGAGCTGAAGCTTTCTTT
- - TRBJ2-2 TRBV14 CASSLQGGTGELFF TGTGCCAGCAGCCTCCAGGGTGGCACCGGGGAGCTGTTTTTT
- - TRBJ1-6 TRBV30 CAWSPRWGGSSYNSPLHF TGTGCCTGGAGCCCTCGGTGGGGGGGCAGCTCCTATAATTCACCCCTCCACTTT
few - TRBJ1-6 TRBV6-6 CASSRETGAPLHF TGTGCCAGCAGTCGAGAGACAGGAGCACCCCTCCACTTT
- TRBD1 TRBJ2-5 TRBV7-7 CASSLTGSGGETQYF TGTGCCAGCAGCCTAACCGGGTCAGGGGGAGAGACCCAGTACTTC
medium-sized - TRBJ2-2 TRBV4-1 CASSQDVGRANTGELFF TGCGCCAGCAGCCAAGATGTGGGCAGGGCGAACACCGGGGAGCTGTTTTTT
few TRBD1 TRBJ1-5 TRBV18 CASSPGQGDQPQHF TGTGCCAGCTCACCGGGACAGGGGGATCAGCCCCAGCATTTT
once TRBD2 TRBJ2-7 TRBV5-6 CASSSGGLGEQYF TGTGCCAGCAGCTCGGGGGGATTAGGCGAGCAGTACTTC
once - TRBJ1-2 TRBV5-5 CASSPKPELYGYTF TGTGCCAGCAGCCCCAAGCCCGAACTCTATGGCTACACCTTC
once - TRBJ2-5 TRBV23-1 CASSREHLKGETQYF TGCGCCAGCAGTCGGGAACACCTAAAGGGGGAGACCCAGTACTTC
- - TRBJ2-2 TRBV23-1 CASRTPLEDRIRYTGELFF TGCGCCAGCCGAACGCCCTTAGAAGACAGGATTCGGTATACCGGGGAGCTGTTTTTT
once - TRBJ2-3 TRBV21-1 CASSKADGLALDTQYF TGTGCCAGCAGCAAAGCCGATGGACTAGCATTAGATACGCAGTATTTT
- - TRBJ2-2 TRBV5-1 CASSSRGGETTGELFF TGCGCCAGCAGCTCTCGCGGCGGGGAGACCACCGGGGAGCTGTTTTTT
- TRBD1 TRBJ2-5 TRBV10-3 CATQQGEETQYF TGTGCCACCCAACAGGGGGAAGAGACCCAGTACTTC
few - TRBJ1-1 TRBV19 CASSIPGRGTEAFF TGTGCCAGTAGTATACCCGGGAGGGGGACTGAAGCTTTCTTT
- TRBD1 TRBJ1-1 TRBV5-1 CASSVSSGGAGTEAFF TGCGCCAGCAGCGTGAGCTCAGGGGGCGCGGGGACTGAAGCTTTCTTT
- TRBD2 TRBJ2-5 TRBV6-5 CAAGLAGGQETQYF TGTGCCGCGGGACTAGCGGGGGGCCAAGAGACCCAGTACTTC
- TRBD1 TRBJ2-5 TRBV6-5 CASRSGGQETQYF TGTGCCAGCAGATCAGGGGGCCAAGAGACCCAGTACTTC
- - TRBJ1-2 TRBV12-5 CASGLGLYGYTF TGTGCTAGTGGTTTGGGACTCTATGGCTACACCTTC
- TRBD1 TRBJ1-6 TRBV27 CASSLSEQGTNSPLHF TGTGCCAGCAGTTTATCGGAACAGGGGACCAATTCACCCCTCCACTTT
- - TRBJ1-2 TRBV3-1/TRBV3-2 CASRQTGNYGYTF TGTGCCAGCAGGCAAACAGGGAACTATGGCTACACCTTC
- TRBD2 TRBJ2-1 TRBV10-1 CASTSVAGGNVDEQFF TGCGCCAGCACCTCGGTAGCGGGGGGGAATGTCGATGAGCAGTTCTTC
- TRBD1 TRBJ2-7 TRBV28 CASRTGGLDEQYF TGTGCCAGCAGGACAGGGGGCTTGGACGAGCAGTACTTC
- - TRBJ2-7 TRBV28 CASTPWGVGSYEQYF TGTGCCAGCACCCCATGGGGGGTAGGCTCCTACGAGCAGTACTTC
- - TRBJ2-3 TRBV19 CASSQAALDTQYF TGTGCCAGTAGCCAGGCAGCTCTAGATACGCAGTATTTT
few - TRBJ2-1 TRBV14 CASSWKVGRDEQFF TGTGCCAGCAGTTGGAAGGTTGGGCGGGATGAGCAGTTCTTC
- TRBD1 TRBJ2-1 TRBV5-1 CASSSAPTGAAGNEQFF TGCGCCAGCAGCTCCGCACCGACAGGGGCGGCGGGCAATGAGCAGTTCTTC
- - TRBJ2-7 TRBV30 CAWSRTETYEQYF TGTGCCTGGAGTAGGACTGAAACCTACGAGCAGTACTTC
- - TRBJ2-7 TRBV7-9 CASSSDTGTPYF TGTGCCAGCAGCTCTGACACCGGGACACCGTACTTC
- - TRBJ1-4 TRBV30 CAWKIQGGEKLFF TGTGCCTGGAAGATTCAGGGAGGTGAAAAACTGTTTTTT
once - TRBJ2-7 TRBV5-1 CASSFDSLRSEQYF TGCGCCAGCAGCTTTGACTCTTTGCGAAGCGAGCAGTACTTC
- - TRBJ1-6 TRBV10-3 CAISVEYNSPLHF TGTGCCATCAGTGTGGAGTATAATTCACCCCTCCACTTT
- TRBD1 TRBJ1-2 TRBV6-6 CASRTGAGSGGYTF TGTGCCAGCAGGACAGGGGCAGGCTCGGGGGGCTACACCTTC
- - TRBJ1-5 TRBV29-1 CSAGVNNQPQHF TGCAGCGCCGGGGTTAACAATCAGCCCCAGCATTTT
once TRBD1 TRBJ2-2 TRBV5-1 CASSPLPGTGTGELFF TGCGCCAGCAGCCCTCTACCCGGGACAGGCACCGGGGAGCTGTTTTTT
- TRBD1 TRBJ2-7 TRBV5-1 CASSLLSGGQYEQYF TGCGCCAGCAGCTTGCTGTCAGGGGGCCAGTACGAGCAGTACTTC